These T cell receptor beta chains were read from a single sample in a study of T cell responses to AZD1222 COVID-19 vaccine. Sequenced by immunoSEQ multiplex PCR; TCRdb stores in-frame clones only, minus some. The sample records 110,000 to 150,000 clones, approximately 94% being singletons. The material sequenced was peripheral blood, taken on day 0 of AZD1222 vaccination. The source of these receptors is an adult in good health. CDR3s include the opening cysteine and the closing phenylalanine or tryptophan. Fields, in order: V gene, J gene, D gene, clone size, CDR3 DNA, CDR3 protein. The D gene is left open where the match is weak. Size is omitted from some rows. Given values are once, few, many or a class for expanded clones.

>TRBV5-6|TRBJ2-7|.|.
TGTGCCAGCAGCTTGTTGTGGGCAGGGGTTACCTACGAGCAGTACTTC
CASSLLWAGVTYEQYF
>TRBV5-1|TRBJ2-7|TRBD1|.
TGCGCCACCAGGAAGTCGGGACAGGCGTCCTACGAGCAGTACTTC
CATRKSGQASYEQYF
>TRBV6-5|TRBJ1-5|TRBD1|.
TGTGCCAGCAGGACAGGGAGCAATCAGCCCCAGCATTTT
CASRTGSNQPQHF
>TRBV19|TRBJ2-6|.|.
TGTGCCAGTAGTATCCGGCAGACTGGGGCCAACGTCCTGACTTTC
CASSIRQTGANVLTF
>TRBV18|TRBJ1-1|.|few
TGTGCCAGCTCACGAAGTTCGAGGGAAGGGCCTGAAGCTTTCTTT
CASSRSSREGPEAFF
>TRBV6-2/TRBV6-3|TRBJ1-2|TRBD1|.
TGTGCCAGCAGTTCCGCCCGGACAGGGAACTATGGCTACACCTTC
CASSSARTGNYGYTF
>TRBV6-5|TRBJ1-4|.|.
TGTGCCAGTAGACAAGGGCCCTCAGGGAAACTGTTTTTT
CASRQGPSGKLFF
>TRBV30|TRBJ1-2|.|.
TGTGCCTGGAGTGAAGGGCAGGGCTACACCTTC
CAWSEGQGYTF
>TRBV5-1|TRBJ2-3|TRBD2|once
TGCGCCACCCGTGTGTCGGGACTAGCGGGGGCTAGCACAGATACGCAGTATTTT
CATRVSGLAGASTDTQYF
>TRBV3-1/TRBV3-2|TRBJ2-1|.|.
TGTGCCAGCAAGCCGCTTGGTGGGGACAATGAGCAGTTCTTC
CASKPLGGDNEQFF
>TRBV29-1|TRBJ2-7|TRBD2|.
TGCAGCGTCTCGGGGGGGCAAGCCTACGAGCAGTACTTC
CSVSGGQAYEQYF
>TRBV28|TRBJ2-5|.|once
TGTGCCAGCAGTTTAGGCTCGCAAGAGACCCAGTACTTC
CASSLGSQETQYF
>TRBV3-1/TRBV3-2|TRBJ1-2|.|.
TGTGCCAGCAGCCACTTTAGCAAGTGCGGCTCCCCCTATGGCTACACCTTC
CASSHFSKCGSPYGYTF
>TRBV19|TRBJ1-2|.|.
TGTGCCAGTAGTATCCCCCTACTGGTTAAGGATGGCTACACCTTC
CASSIPLLVKDGYTF
>TRBV27|TRBJ2-1|TRBD1|.
TGTGCCAGCACTTTTCAGGGGGCCTACAATGAGCAGTTCTTC
CASTFQGAYNEQFF
>TRBV3-1/TRBV3-2|TRBJ2-7|.|.
TGTGCCAGCAGCCACTACGATACTACCTACGAGCAGTACTTC
CASSHYDTTYEQYF
>TRBV9|TRBJ1-2|.|.
TGTGCCAGCAGCGTAGAGGCAGGGGCCTTATTTTATGGCTACACCTTC
CASSVEAGALFYGYTF
>TRBV30|TRBJ1-5|.|.
TGTGCCTGGAGTGTACGTAGCAATCAGCCCCAGCATTTT
CAWSVRSNQPQHF
>TRBV18|TRBJ1-2|.|.
TGTGCCAGCTCACCGAATTCACGGACAGAACGGGGCTACACCTTC
CASSPNSRTERGYTF
>TRBV2|TRBJ2-1|TRBD2|.
TGTGCCAGCAGTGAAGGAGGTCTAGCGGGGGGGTTCAATGAGCAGTTCTTC
CASSEGGLAGGFNEQFF
>TRBV5-3|TRBJ2-7|.|.
TGTGCCAGAAGCTTCGCGGATTCCTACGAGCAGTACTTC
CARSFADSYEQYF
>TRBV6-6|TRBJ1-1|.|.
TGTGCCAGCAGTTACTCAACAAACACTGAAGCTTTCTTT
CASSYSTNTEAFF
>TRBV5-5|TRBJ1-1|.|.
TGTGCCAGCAGCTTGCAGATTATGAACACTGAAGCTTTCTTT
CASSLQIMNTEAFF
>TRBV5-1|TRBJ2-3|.|.
TGCGCCAGCAGGGGGTTTTCAGGCACAGATACGCAGTATTTT
CASRGFSGTDTQYF
>TRBV5-1|TRBJ1-6|.|.
TGCGCCAGCAGCTTGGCCCAGGGCAGTTCACCCCTCCACTTT
CASSLAQGSSPLHF
>TRBV30|TRBJ2-7|.|.
TGTGCCTGGAGTGAAAGCTACGAGCAGTACTTC
CAWSESYEQYF
>TRBV3-1/TRBV3-2|TRBJ2-3|.|once
TGTGCCAGCAGCCTTAGCGATACGCAGTATTTT
CASSLSDTQYF
>TRBV2|TRBJ1-5|.|.
TGTGCCAGCAGTGAAAGCTCGGCTTATCAGCCCCAGCATTTT
CASSESSAYQPQHF